The 24 T cell receptor beta chains below come from one sample, sequenced in a study of blood T cell repertoires in COVID-19. The method was immunoSEQ multiplex PCR; TCRdb's version includes in-frame clones alone and lacks a portion of them. The data show 300,000 to 400,000 clones, approximately 89% seen once. Material for sequencing was peripheral blood. The receptors were sampled from a young woman who had recovered from COVID-19.

The rearrangement links TRBV5-1 to TRBJ2-1, with D tentatively TRBD1 (6 bases). This CDR3 spans 16 amino acids. V lost 0 bases and J lost 3, with 13 bases in between. Germline V gives CDR1 SGHRS, CDR2 YFSETQ. The CDR3 DNA reads TGCGCCAGCAGCTTGGAGGGCAGGGGATACTACAATGAGCAGTTCTTC. Its protein is CASSLEGRGYYNEQFF.

This rearrangement joins TRBV30 to TRBJ2-6, with unresolved D. Germline-derived CDR1 and CDR2 are GTSNPN and SVGIG (reference sequence). The length of the CDR3 is 14 residues. V shed 8 bases and J shed 4 bases, with 15 bases lying between them. The CDR3 DNA is TGTGCCGGAGTCCTAAAAAGGGGGGCCAACGTCCTGACTTTC. The encoded protein is CAGVLKRGANVLTF. Together with reference TRBV30 and TRBJ2-6, the CDR3 gives the full variable domain: SQTIHQWPATLVQPVGSPLSLECTVEGTSNPNLYWYRQAAGRGLQLLFYSVGIGQISSEVPQNLSASRPQDRQFILSSKKLLLSDSGFYLCAGVLKRGANVLTFGAGSRLTVL.

This chain connects TRBV10-1 to TRBJ2-1; maybe TRBD1 (5 bases). The V end lost 0 bases, the J end lost 4 bases, and 16 bases lay between the germline ends. CDR1 WNHNN and CDR2 SYGVQD come from the germline V gene (reference sequence). The CDR3 is 17 residues long. CDR3 region: CASSESGATAFYNEQFF. DNA of the CDR3: TGCGCCAGCAGTGAGTCAGGGGCTACCGCGTTTTACAATGAGCAGTTCTTC.

V is TRBV6-2 or TRBV6-3 and J is TRBJ2-5; a possible D gene is TRBD2 (6 bases). This CDR3 is built from 16 residues. The V gene's germline CDR1 is MNHEY and CDR2 SVGEGT. V lost 2 bases and J lost 4, with 17 bases in between. The CDR3 sequence: CASSYAIVGGRETQYF. DNA for the CDR3: TGTGCCAGCAGTTACGCAATCGTTGGAGGGCGAGAGACCCAGTACTTC.

The chain employs TRBV7-9 and TRBJ1-4; D may be TRBD1 (5 bases). The CDR3 is made up of 16 amino acids. CDR1 is SEHNR, CDR2 FQNEAQ, per germline (reference sequence). V was pared by 5 bases and J by 7 bases, with 20 bases between. The CDR3 spells CASSPGPPETAEKLFF. The CDR3 bases are TGTGCCAGCAGCCCAGGGCCACCCGAAACGGCTGAAAAACTGTTTTTT.

The rearrangement links TRBV11-2 to TRBJ1-1; no clear D. The CDR3 is made up of 15 amino acids. Trimming pared 5 bases from V and 1 base from J, leaving 14 bases between. Germline CDR1 reads SGHAT; CDR2 reads FQNNGV. CDR3: CASSGIGYKNTEAFF. The CDR3 coding sequence is TGTGCCAGCAGCGGCATCGGGTACAAGAACACTGAAGCTTTCTTT.

This clone was detected a few times. This sample includes further DNA sequences coding for the same CDR3. The gene calls are TRBV3-1 (or the pseudogene TRBV3-2) and TRBJ1-1; D ambiguous. The ends were cut back, 0 bases at V and 1 base at J, with 6 bases in the middle. The CDR3 loop spans 14 amino acids. Germline V gene lookup returns CDR1 LGHDT and CDR2 YNNKEL (reference sequence). CDR3 nucleotide sequence: TGTGCCAGCAGCCAAGACGGAGGGAACACTGAAGCTTTCTTT. It specifies CASSQDGGNTEAFF.

This sequence joins TRBV7-9 and TRBJ2-1, with 9 positions matching TRBD2. The V segment lost 0 bases and the J segment 2 bases; nucleotides outside the gene matches: 2. This CDR3 contains 16 residues. Germline V gene lookup returns CDR1 SEHNR and CDR2 FQNEAQ (reference sequence). The CDR3 DNA is TGTGCCAGCAGCTTAGCCCTAGCGGGACCCTACAATGAGCAGTTCTTC. It translates to CASSLALAGPYNEQFF.

The V gene is TRBV5-4, the J gene TRBJ2-5, with 10 bases lining up with TRBD1. The V gene end was trimmed by 4 bases and the J gene end by 4 bases; junction bases not matched to a gene: 10. CDR1 is SGHNT, CDR2 YYREEE, per germline (reference sequence). The CDR3 consists of 16 residues. The CDR3 is CASSQTGGVWGETQYF. The CDR3 region has the DNA TGTGCCAGCAGCCAGACAGGGGGCGTGTGGGGAGAGACCCAGTACTTC.

This chain joins TRBV27 and TRBJ1-5; D might be TRBD1 (5 bases). Between the trimmed V and J ends, which lost 6 bases and 5 bases, there was a span of 14 bases. From germline, CDR1 is MNHEY and CDR2 SMNVEV (reference sequence). This CDR3 region has 14 residues. CDR3 in amino acids: CASRSGMGYQPQHF. In DNA, the CDR3 is TGTGCCAGCAGATCAGGGATGGGGTATCAGCCCCAGCATTTT.

This chain links TRBV30 with TRBJ1-6; D gene unclear. V lost 0 bases, J lost 8 bases, and 11 bases lay in between. The CDR3 is 14 amino acids. The germline V gene encodes CDR1 GTSNPN and CDR2 SVGIG (reference sequence). The CDR3 protein is CAWSVPGPHSPLHF. CDR3 nucleotides: TGTGCCTGGAGTGTGCCAGGCCCCCATTCACCCCTCCACTTT.

The chain carries TRBV9 and TRBJ1-2; tentatively, D is TRBD1 (5 bases). Germline V CDR1 and CDR2: SGDLS, YYNGEE. Trimming cost V 0 bases and J 3 bases, with 15 bases left between them. The CDR3 extends over 16 amino acids. The CDR3 protein is CASSVVRGSNDYGYTF. The CDR3 region has the DNA TGTGCCAGCAGCGTAGTAAGGGGTTCGAATGACTATGGCTACACCTTC. Combining the CDR3 with reference TRBV9 and TRBJ1-2 gives the whole variable domain DSGVTQTPKHLITATGQRVTLRCSPRSGDLSVYWYQQSLDQGLQFLIQYYNGEERAKGNILERFSAQQFPDLHSELNLSSLELGDSALYFCASSVVRGSNDYGYTFGSGTRLTVV.

This clone was seen once. The chain couples TRBV24-1 to TRBJ2-1; 9 bases are a match to TRBD2. The junction had 19 bases not matched to a gene; V was cut back by 9 bases and J by 8 bases. The CDR3 loop spans 17 amino acids. Germline V CDR1 and CDR2: KGHDR, SFDVKD. In DNA, the CDR3 is TGTGCCACCGAGGGATTGAGACAAGCGGGAGGAACCTATGAGCAGTTCTTC. It codes for CATEGLRQAGGTYEQFF.

V gene TRBV7-2 combines with J gene TRBJ2-3, with D perhaps matching TRBD2 (5 bases). V lost 6 bases, J lost 4 bases, and 11 bases lay in between. Germline V gene data show CDR1 as SGHTA and CDR2 as FQGNSA. The CDR3 spans 13 residues. CDR3 amino acids: CASRTTSADTQYF. CDR3 nucleotides: TGTGCCAGCAGGACTACCTCGGCAGATACGCAGTATTTT.

The chain couples TRBV9 to TRBJ1-4, with 9 bases identical to TRBD1. J was trimmed by 8 bases and V by 1 base; bases with no gene match: 6. The CDR3 runs to 15 residues. CDR1 and CDR2 (germline): SGDLS, YYNGEE. The CDR3 DNA is TGTGCCAGCAGCGTACGACAGGGGGAGAGAGAAAAACTGTTTTTT. This gives the protein CASSVRQGEREKLFF.

This clone was seen a single time. CDR3 amino acids: CATSRTGTSDEQFF. The DNA of the CDR3 is TGTGCCACCAGCAGAACTGGGACTTCGGATGAGCAGTTCTTC. The chain is built from TRBV15 and TRBJ2-1; TRBD2 is a possible D gene (6 bases). Trimming removed 2 bases at V and 8 bases at J, with 13 bases between. The CDR3 contains 14 residues. CDR1 is LNHNV, CDR2 YYDKDF, per germline (reference sequence). The whole variable domain, filled in from reference TRBV15 and TRBJ2-1, reads DAMVIQNPRYQVTQFGKPVTLSCSQTLNHNVMYWYQQKSSQAPKLLFHYYDKDFNNEADTPDNFQSRRPNTSFCFLDIRSPGLGDTAMYLCATSRTGTSDEQFFGPGTRLTVL.

This chain uses TRBV7-9 with TRBJ2-5, with TRBD2 matching 7 bases. Trimming cost V 6 bases and J 5 bases; bases outside gene matches: 12. CDR1 and CDR2 from the germline V gene are SEHNR and FQNEAQ (reference sequence). This CDR3 has 15 amino acids. CDR3 DNA: TGTGCCAGCAGTCTCCAGGGAGGGGTCGTGGAGACCCAGTACTTC. Residues: CASSLQGGVVETQYF.

The chain recombines TRBV7-6 with TRBJ2-3; 7 bases match TRBD1. In germline, CDR1 is SGHVS, CDR2 FNYEAQ. The junction had 5 bases not matched to a gene; V was cut back by 4 bases and J by 1 base. The CDR3 is 15 residues long. The CDR3 sequence is CASSSLTGGTDTQYF. CDR3 coding DNA: TGTGCCAGCAGCTCCCTTACAGGGGGCACAGATACGCAGTATTTT.

This chain uses TRBV7-2 with TRBJ2-1; possibly TRBD1 for D (6 bases). Trimming pared 2 bases from V and 7 bases from J, leaving 9 bases between. Germline-derived CDR1 and CDR2 are SGHTA and FQGNSA. The CDR3 sequence is 13 residues long. The CDR3 loop reads CASSLPGANEQFF. The CDR3 DNA follows: TGTGCCAGCAGCTTACCAGGGGCGAATGAGCAGTTCTTC.

The V call is TRBV4-3, the J call TRBJ2-5; 8 bases match TRBD2. The V gene end was trimmed by 0 bases and the J gene end by 5 bases; junction bases not matched to a gene: 8. This CDR3 region has 16 residues. From germline, CDR1 is LGHNA and CDR2 YSLEER. CDR3 loop: CASSQDGSGMGETQYF. For the CDR3, the DNA is TGCGCCAGCAGCCAAGACGGTAGCGGGATGGGTGAGACCCAGTACTTC.

The J gene is TRBJ2-7, the V gene TRBV21-1; no check of the table's D call, TRBD2, against the DNA was made. TRBV21-1 is noted as a pseudogene. The CDR3 spans 16 residues. In nucleotides, the CDR3 is TGTGCCACCGTTATCCCAGCGGGAGGGCCAATCTACGAGCAGTACGTC. It encodes CATVIPAGGPIYEQYV.

The J gene is TRBJ2-1, the V gene TRBV5-4; the match to TRBD2 covers 15 bases. Germline assignment: CDR1 SGHNT and CDR2 YYREEE (reference sequence). This CDR3 comprises 16 residues. After removal of 3 bases from V and 8 bases from J, the junction contained 6 bases not matched to a gene. CDR3 sequence reads: CASSSGTSGRYYEQFF. CDR3 nucleotide sequence: TGTGCCAGCAGCTCCGGGACTAGCGGGAGGTATTATGAGCAGTTCTTC.

V usage is TRBV6-6 and J usage is TRBJ2-1, with 11 bases aligning to TRBD2. The CDR3 is made up of 15 amino acids. The germline V gene encodes CDR1 MNHNY and CDR2 SVGAGI (reference sequence). The junction had 6 bases not matched to a gene; V was cut back by 5 bases and J by 6 bases. CDR3 protein: CASSKLAGGINEQFF. CDR3 nucleotides: TGTGCCAGCAGTAAGCTAGCGGGAGGTATCAATGAGCAGTTCTTC.

This clone came up a few times. The gene calls are TRBV6-2 or TRBV6-3 and TRBJ2-2; 11 bases are shared with TRBD2. Germline-derived CDR1 and CDR2 are MNHEY and SVGEGT. V shed 4 bases, J shed 7 bases, and the junction held 5 bases outside the gene matches. This CDR3 is 15 amino acids long. Here the CDR3 DNA reads TGTGCCAGCAGTTTTCCCCTAGCGGGGGGCGGGGAGCTGTTTTTT. Protein: CASSFPLAGGGELFF.